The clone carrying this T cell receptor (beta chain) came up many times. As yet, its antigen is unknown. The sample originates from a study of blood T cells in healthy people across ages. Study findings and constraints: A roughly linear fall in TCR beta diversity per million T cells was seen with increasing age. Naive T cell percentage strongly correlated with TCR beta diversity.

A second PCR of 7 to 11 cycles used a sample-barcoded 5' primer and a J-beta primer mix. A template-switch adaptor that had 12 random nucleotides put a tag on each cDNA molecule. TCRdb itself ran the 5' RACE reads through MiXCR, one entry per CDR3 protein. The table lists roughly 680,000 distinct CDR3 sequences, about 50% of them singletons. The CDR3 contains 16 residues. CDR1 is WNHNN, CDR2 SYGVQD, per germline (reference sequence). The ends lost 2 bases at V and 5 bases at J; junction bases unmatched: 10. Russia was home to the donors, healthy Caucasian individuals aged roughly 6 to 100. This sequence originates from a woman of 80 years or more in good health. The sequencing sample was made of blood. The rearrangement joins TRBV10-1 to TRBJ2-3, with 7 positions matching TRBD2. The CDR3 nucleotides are TGCGCCAGCAGTGAGGGGACGGGAGGAGTTTTAGATACGCAGTATTTT. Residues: CASSEGTGGVLDTQYF.